Presented here are 26 T cell receptor beta chains from one specimen sequenced in a study of cytomegalovirus exposure and HLA in healthy donors. The primer mix had 60 Vbeta and 13 Jbeta primers. TCRdb's copy holds only in-frame clones and misses some; the assay was immunoSEQ multiplex PCR. This specimen shows under 40,000 clones; the ten leading clones hold around 3.5%. The sample consisted of PBMCs. Receptors were obtained from a woman aged 40 to 50 in good health and CMV-seropositive.

The V and J genes are TRBV27 and TRBJ1-5; no clear D. Germline V gene data show CDR1 as MNHEY and CDR2 as SMNVEV (reference sequence). V was shortened by 4 bases and J by 5 bases, with 12 bases between the two germline ends. This CDR3 is 14 amino acids long. DNA for the CDR3: TGTGCCAGCAGTTCGGGGAGTTTCGATCAGCCCCAGCATTTT. Encoded protein: CASSSGSFDQPQHF.

The chain combines TRBV6-1 with TRBJ1-4; 8 bases align to TRBD1. CDR1 is MNHNS, CDR2 SASEGT, per germline. This CDR3 is built from 15 residues. Trimming cost V 4 bases and J 6 bases; bases outside gene matches: 7. CDR3 coding DNA: TGTGCCAGCAGTGTCAGGGGGCCTGATTATGAAAAACTGTTTTTT. It yields the protein CASSVRGPDYEKLFF.

The chain joins TRBV7-9 to TRBJ2-7; weak D call: TRBD2 (6 bases). Trimming took off 3 bases at V and 2 bases at J, with 20 bases between the two ends. The germline V gene encodes CDR1 SEHNR and CDR2 FQNEAQ (reference sequence). This CDR3 spans 17 amino acids. Written as DNA, the CDR3 is TGTGCCAGCAGCTTGAAGGTATCGGGGGTTTTCACCTACGAGCAGTACTTC. The encoded protein is CASSLKVSGVFTYEQYF.

The genes are TRBV5-1 and TRBJ1-1; D uncertain. V lost 1 base to trimming and J lost 1 base, with 11 bases between them. This CDR3 is built from 15 residues. Germline lookup yields CDR1 SGHRS and CDR2 YFSETQ. CDR3 loop: CASSLRYRGNTEAFF. CDR3 sequence (DNA): TGCGCCAGCAGCTTGCGGTATCGGGGGAACACTGAAGCTTTCTTT.

CDR3 coding DNA: TGCGCCAGCAGCGGACAGGGGTGGGATGGCTACACCTTC. Its translation is CASSGQGWDGYTF. The rearrangement joins TRBV4-3 to TRBJ1-2, with 9 bases fitting TRBD1. V lost 5 bases to trimming and J lost 6 bases; unmatched junction nucleotides: 4. This CDR3 contains 13 residues. Per the germline V gene, CDR1 is LGHNA and CDR2 is YSLEER.

The DNA for the CDR3 is TGCGCCAGCAGCGAACCGACACAGGGCGAGCAGTACTTC. Amino acids: CASSEPTQGEQYF. The V gene is TRBV5-1, the J gene TRBJ2-7; possible D gene TRBD1, 6 bases. The V gene lost 4 bases and the J gene lost 6 bases, with 14 bases spanning the gap. CDR1 SGHRS and CDR2 YFSETQ come from the germline V gene. The CDR3 has 13 amino acids. Together with reference TRBV5-1 and TRBJ2-7, the CDR3 gives the full variable domain: KAGVTQTPRYLIKTRGQQVTLSCSPISGHRSVSWYQQTPGQGLQFLFEYFSETQRNKGNFPGRFSGRQFSNSRSEMNVSTLELGDSALYLCASSEPTQGEQYFGPGTRLTVT.

The chain couples TRBV6-5 to TRBJ1-6; 7 bases agree with TRBD1. This CDR3 has 14 amino acids. CDR1 MNHEY and CDR2 SVGAGI come from the germline V gene. After removal of 5 bases from V and 8 bases from J, the junction contained 6 bases not matched to a gene. CDR3: CASSPTGLDSPLHF. The CDR3 nucleotides read TGTGCCAGCAGTCCGACAGGGTTGGATTCACCCCTCCACTTT.

The chain is built from TRBV6-5 and TRBJ1-1; TRBD1 matches 8 bases. The germline CDR1 and CDR2 sequences are MNHEY and SVGAGI. The CDR3 totals 14 residues. Trimming took 5 bases from V and 1 from J; bases not matched to a gene: 3. Here the CDR3 DNA reads TGTGCCAGCAGTACCAGGGGGCCGAACACTGAAGCTTTCTTT. This sequence encodes CASSTRGPNTEAFF.

The chain joins TRBV29-1 to TRBJ2-1; 7 nucleotides align to TRBD2. This CDR3 comprises 15 residues. J gave up 0 bases and V 4 bases, and 6 bases lay outside the gene matches. Germline lookup yields CDR1 SQVTM and CDR2 ANQGSEA. The CDR3 protein is CSVAAGAYSYNEQFF. The CDR3 DNA reads TGCAGCGTTGCTGCGGGAGCGTACTCCTACAATGAGCAGTTCTTC.

Points on this clone: Other DNA sequences in this specimen translate into the identical CDR3. Here the CDR3 reads CASSVDIPGAGDQPQHF. The CDR3 DNA reads TGTGCCAGCAGCGTAGACATACCGGGCGCCGGGGATCAGCCCCAGCATTTT. The chain has TRBV9 and TRBJ1-5, with D unclear. The germline V gene has CDR1 SGDLS and CDR2 YYNGEE. The CDR3 runs to 17 residues. The V gene lost 0 bases and the J gene lost 5 bases, with 18 bases spanning the gap.

This sequence joins TRBV5-5 and TRBJ1-1, with a weak D call TRBD1 (6 bases). In germline, CDR1 is SGHKS, CDR2 YYEKEE (reference sequence). Trimming pared 2 bases from V and 1 base from J, leaving 9 bases between. This CDR3 has 14 residues. CDR3: CASSLQQGNTEAFF. CDR3 bases: TGTGCCAGCAGCTTACAACAGGGGAACACTGAAGCTTTCTTT.

The genes are TRBV5-1 and TRBJ1-1; no clear D. Looked up from germline, CDR1 is SGHRS and CDR2 is YFSETQ. This CDR3 comprises 11 residues. V lost 3 bases, J lost 2 bases, and 2 bases lay in between. The CDR3 region has the DNA TGCGCCAGCAGCTCAAACACTGAAGCTTTCTTT. Protein: CASSSNTEAFF.

The chain has TRBV18 and TRBJ2-1; tentatively, D is TRBD2 (6 bases). Germline loops: CDR1 KGHSH, CDR2 LQKENI. The CDR3 consists of 14 residues. Trimming shortened V by 3 bases and J by 3 bases, and 9 bases separated the two germline ends. This CDR3 is CASSPSGLYNEQFF. The CDR3 DNA follows: TGTGCCAGCTCACCTAGCGGACTCTACAATGAGCAGTTCTTC.

The V gene is TRBV18, the J gene TRBJ2-1, with D possibly being TRBD1 (6 bases). V gave up 0 bases and J gave up 3 bases, with 12 bases separating them. The CDR3 length is 16 residues. Germline loops: CDR1 KGHSH, CDR2 LQKENI. CDR3 nucleotides: TGTGCCAGCTCACCACCGGGACACCACGACTACAATGAGCAGTTCTTC. Its protein is CASSPPGHHDYNEQFF.

This chain joins TRBV10-1 and TRBJ2-1; perhaps TRBD1 as D (5 bases). Germline lookup yields CDR1 WNHNN and CDR2 SYGVQD (reference sequence). The CDR3 spans 16 residues. Trimming took 0 bases from V and 4 from J, leaving 13 bases between them. The CDR3 sequence: CASSESNGAPYNEQFF. The CDR3 DNA follows: TGCGCCAGCAGTGAGTCGAATGGGGCGCCTTACAATGAGCAGTTCTTC.

CDR3 residues: CASSRSGTNEKLFF. The CDR3 coding sequence is TGTGCCAGTAGTAGGTCCGGGACTAATGAAAAACTGTTTTTT. The rearrangement links TRBV19 to TRBJ1-4; the D is unclear. Trimming pared 4 bases from V and 2 bases from J, leaving 8 bases between. The CDR3 sequence is 14 residues long. From germline, CDR1 is LNHDA and CDR2 SQIVND (reference sequence).

The J gene is TRBJ2-7, the V gene TRBV18; possibly TRBD1 for D (6 bases). Germline values: CDR1 KGHSH, CDR2 LQKENI. Trimming took 3 bases from V and 3 from J, leaving 18 bases between them. CDR3 size: 16 residues. The CDR3 DNA sequence: TGTGCCAGCTCACCGATTACTGGGACAAAAAACTACGAGCAGTACTTC. Its protein product is CASSPITGTKNYEQYF.

This rearrangement joins TRBV5-1 to TRBJ1-5; TRBD1 might be the D (5 bases). Trimming removed 5 bases from V and 3 bases from J, with 9 bases in between. The CDR3 covers 13 residues. In germline, CDR1 is SGHRS, CDR2 YFSETQ. The CDR3 loop is CASRQATNQPQHF. The CDR3 DNA reads TGCGCCAGCAGACAGGCCACCAATCAGCCCCAGCATTTT.

The genes are TRBV7-9 and TRBJ2-2, with 10 bases fitting TRBD2. The germline V gene has CDR1 SEHNR and CDR2 FQNEAQ (reference sequence). Unmatched junction bases numbered 11, after V lost 5 bases and J lost 5 bases. This CDR3 has 17 amino acids. DNA for the CDR3: TGTGCCAGCAGCCCTGGGCTAGCGGGAGAAATTACCGGGGAGCTGTTTTTT. Its translation is CASSPGLAGEITGELFF.

The chain recombines TRBV28 with TRBJ1-2; no reliable D call. Germline CDR1 and CDR2: MDHEN and SYDVKM. V lost 4 bases and J 4 bases, leaving 10 bases between the germline ends. The CDR3 has 13 amino acids. CDR3 sequence (DNA): TGTGCCAGCAGTTCCCAGTATCCCTATGGCTACACCTTC. Residues: CASSSQYPYGYTF.

The chain links TRBV5-6 to TRBJ2-1, with TRBD2 matching 11 bases. Germline values: CDR1 SGHDT, CDR2 YYEEEE. V lost 1 base, J lost 0 bases, and 0 bases stayed unmatched. CDR3 size: 16 residues. CDR3 residues: CASSLTSGSSYNEQFF. Here the CDR3 DNA reads TGTGCCAGCAGCTTGACTAGCGGGAGCTCCTACAATGAGCAGTTCTTC.

The V and J genes are TRBV15 and TRBJ2-5, with D hard to call. The CDR3 consists of 13 residues. The V end lost 1 base, the J end lost 3 bases, and 6 bases lay between the germline ends. CDR1 is LNHNV, CDR2 YYDKDF, per germline (reference sequence). CDR3 DNA sequence: TGTGCCACCAGCAGAGCTAAAGAAGAGACCCAGTACTTC. This codes for CATSRAKEETQYF.

This chain connects TRBV5-1 to TRBJ2-5; TRBD1 agrees at 7 bases. The V and J ends lost 0 bases and 3 bases, in that order; junction bases with no gene match: 2. Germline assignment: CDR1 SGHRS and CDR2 YFSETQ. This CDR3 contains 14 residues. CDR3 amino acids: CASSLGQGEETQYF. In nucleotides, the CDR3 is TGCGCCAGCAGCTTGGGCCAGGGGGAAGAGACCCAGTACTTC.

This chain connects TRBV9 to TRBJ2-1, with 13 bases identical to TRBD2. The CDR3 is 19 amino acids. After removal of 2 bases from V and 0 bases from J, the junction contained 8 bases not matched to a gene. Germline V gives CDR1 SGDLS, CDR2 YYNGEE. Here the CDR3 DNA reads TGTGCCAGCAGCGTTAGGACTAGCGGGAGTGGCAGCTCCTACAATGAGCAGTTCTTC. It specifies CASSVRTSGSGSSYNEQFF. The full variable domain, completed using reference TRBV9 and TRBJ2-1, is DSGVTQTPKHLITATGQRVTLRCSPRSGDLSVYWYQQSLDQGLQFLIQYYNGEERAKGNILERFSAQQFPDLHSELNLSSLELGDSALYFCASSVRTSGSGSSYNEQFFGPGTRLTVL.

The V call is TRBV27, the J call TRBJ2-1, with D possibly TRBD2 on 6 matching bases. V dropped 9 bases and J dropped 10 bases, with 19 bases sitting between them. The CDR3 covers 13 residues. Germline values: CDR1 MNHEY, CDR2 SMNVEV (reference sequence). The CDR3 loop is CASSGTFDPEQFF. In DNA form, the CDR3 reads TGTGCCAGTTCCGGGACTTTCGATCCGGAGCAGTTCTTC.

This rearrangement joins TRBV18 to TRBJ2-1; 8 bases agree with TRBD1. Germline loops: CDR1 KGHSH, CDR2 LQKENI. Germline trimming cut 0 bases from V and 6 bases from J; bases unmatched to any gene: 10. CDR3 length equals 17 residues. The CDR3 spells CASSPPVGQEGANEQFF. DNA of the CDR3: TGTGCCAGCTCACCACCGGTGGGACAGGAGGGCGCCAATGAGCAGTTCTTC.